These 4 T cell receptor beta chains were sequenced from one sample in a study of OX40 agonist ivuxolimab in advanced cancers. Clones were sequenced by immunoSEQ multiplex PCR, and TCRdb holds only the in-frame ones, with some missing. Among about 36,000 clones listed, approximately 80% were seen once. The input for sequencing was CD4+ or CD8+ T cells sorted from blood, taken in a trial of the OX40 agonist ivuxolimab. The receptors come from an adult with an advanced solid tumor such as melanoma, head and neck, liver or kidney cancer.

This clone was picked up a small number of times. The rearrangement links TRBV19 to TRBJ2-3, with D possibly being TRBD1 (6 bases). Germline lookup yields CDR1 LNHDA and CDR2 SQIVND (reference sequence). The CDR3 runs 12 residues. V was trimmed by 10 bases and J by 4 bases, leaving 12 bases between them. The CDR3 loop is CATIGGADTQYF. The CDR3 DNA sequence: TGTGCCACCATAGGGGGAGCAGATACGCAGTATTTT.

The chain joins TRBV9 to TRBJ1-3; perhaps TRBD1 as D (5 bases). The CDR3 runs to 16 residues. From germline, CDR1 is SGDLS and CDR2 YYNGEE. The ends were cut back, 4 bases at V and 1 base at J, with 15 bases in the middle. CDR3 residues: CASSPGRGASGNTIYF. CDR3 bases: TGTGCCAGCAGCCCGGGGAGGGGCGCGTCTGGAAACACCATATATTTT.

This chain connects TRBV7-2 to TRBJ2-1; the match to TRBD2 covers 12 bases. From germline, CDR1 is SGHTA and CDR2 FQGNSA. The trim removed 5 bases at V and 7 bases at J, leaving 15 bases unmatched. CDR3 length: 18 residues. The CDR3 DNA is TGTGCCAGCAGCGCCGTGCTAGCGGGGGGGCGAGGGGAGAATGAGCAGTTCTTC. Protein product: CASSAVLAGGRGENEQFF.

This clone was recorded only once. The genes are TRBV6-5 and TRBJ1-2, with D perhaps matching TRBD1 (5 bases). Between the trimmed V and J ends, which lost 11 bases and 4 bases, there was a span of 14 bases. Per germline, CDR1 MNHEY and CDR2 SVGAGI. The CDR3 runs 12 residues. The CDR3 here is CASSTGGYGYTF. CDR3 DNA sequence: TGTGCCTCCTCCACCGGGGGCTATGGCTACACCTTC.